A selection of T cell receptor beta chains follows, all from one sample in a study of blood T cells in healthy people across ages. TCRdb used MiXCR to reprocess the 5' RACE reads, holding one entry per CDR3 protein. Of 1.5 million to 2 million distinct CDR3 sequences in the sample, 40% to 55% are singletons; the top ten hold 2% to 2.5%. Sequencing was carried out using blood. These receptors came from a woman aged 40 to 55 in good health. The CDR3 runs from the conserved cysteine through the conserved F or W. A D gene is named only where the DNA matches it firmly. Not every row has a clone size; where given, it reads once, few, many or a size class.

TRBV29-1	TRBJ1-1	.	.	TGCAGCGTTCGGACGGGCAACACTGAAGCTTTCTTT	CSVRTGNTEAFF
TRBV7-9	TRBJ2-1	.	TRBD2	TGTGCCAGCAGCTTACAGGGACTAGGCTACAATGAGCAGTTCTTC	CASSLQGLGYNEQFF
TRBV7-2	TRBJ2-1	few	TRBD1	TGTGCCAGCAGCTTAGGGGGACAGGGGCACAATGAGCAGTTCTTC	CASSLGGQGHNEQFF
TRBV9	TRBJ2-3	.	TRBD1	TGTGCCAGCAGCGTTGCCCCCGGACAGGGGGATCTAGATACGCAGTATTTT	CASSVAPGQGDLDTQYF
TRBV6-5	TRBJ1-5	.	.	TGTGCCAGCAGGCCGACAGTTAATCAGCCCCAGCATTTT	CASRPTVNQPQHF
TRBV5-5	TRBJ2-1	.	TRBD1	TGTGCCGGGTCAATGGGACAGGGGAAATTGAATGAGCAGTTCTTC	CAGSMGQGKLNEQFF
TRBV21-1	TRBJ2-3	.	.	TGTGCCCAGCACGGCTTAAAGTCCACAGATACGCAGTATTTT	CAQHGLKSTDTQYF
TRBV10-2	TRBJ2-7	once	TRBD2	TGCGCCAGCGAAGCGGGGGCCTACGAGCAGTACTTC	CASEAGAYEQYF
TRBV5-4	TRBJ2-1	few	TRBD1	TGTGCCAGCAGTTTACAGGGGGCCAGCTCCTACAATGAGCAGTTCTTC	CASSLQGASSYNEQFF
TRBV28	TRBJ2-3	.	.	TGTGCCAGCAGTTTCAGGGGCCCTTCCGTCACAGATACGCAGTATTTT	CASSFRGPSVTDTQYF
TRBV7-2	TRBJ2-2	few	.	TGTGCCAGCAGCTTAGCCGGACGGAGACCCACCGGGGAGCTGTTTTTT	CASSLAGRRPTGELFF
TRBV20-1	TRBJ2-5	.	.	TGCAGTGCTAGTACAGCCCTCCGGGGGGCGGGTAGTGAGACCCAGTACTTC	CSASTALRGAGSETQYF
TRBV6-4	TRBJ2-1	.	.	TGTGCCAGACCCAGTTCGTTCTTC	CARPSSFF
TRBV7-7	TRBJ2-5	.	.	TGTGCTAGCACCCCTGATGTCGGCAGCTGGTACCAAGAGACCCAGTACTTC	CASTPDVGSWYQETQYF
TRBV11-3	TRBJ2-1	few	TRBD2	TGTGCCAGCAGCTCGAACGGGAGGGCAGCCTCCTACAATGAGCAGTTCTTC	CASSSNGRAASYNEQFF
TRBV7-2	TRBJ2-1	.	.	TGTGCCAGCAGCGGTAAGAGGCGACAGCTAACCAATGAGCAGTTCTTC	CASSGKRRQLTNEQFF
TRBV29-1	TRBJ1-5	.	TRBD1	TGCAGCGTTGGGCAGGGGGATAGCAATCAGCCCCAGCATTTT	CSVGQGDSNQPQHF
TRBV12-3/TRBV12-4	TRBJ1-4	once	.	TGTGCCAGCAGTACGCGAAGGACTAATGAAAAACTGTTTTTT	CASSTRRTNEKLFF
TRBV4-2	TRBJ2-3	.	TRBD2	TGTGCCAGCAGCCAACGGGTTGTACTAGCGGGGGGGCTAAGCACAGATACGCAGTATTTT	CASSQRVVLAGGLSTDTQYF
TRBV2	TRBJ2-3	.	.	TGTGCCAGCAGGAGACAGGTACTTAGCACAGATACGCAGTATTTT	CASRRQVLSTDTQYF
TRBV5-1	TRBJ1-2	.	.	TGCGCCAGCAGCTTGTCCCAATCAGGCGGGGGTCAGGACTATGGCTACACCTTC	CASSLSQSGGGQDYGYTF
TRBV20-1	TRBJ1-4	.	.	TGCAGTGCTAGAGCGAGAGAAAAACTGTTTTTT	CSARAREKLFF
TRBV27	TRBJ1-2	.	.	TGTGCCAGCAGACCCTCGGGGAGTCCTAACTATGGCTACACCTTC	CASRPSGSPNYGYTF
TRBV7-2	TRBJ2-7	many	TRBD1	TGTGCCAGCAGCCCCGGGACAGTACCCTACGAGCAGTACTTC	CASSPGTVPYEQYF
TRBV2	TRBJ1-5	.	.	TGTGCCAGCAGTGAAGCGCTTAGAGGCAATCAGCCCCAGCATTTT	CASSEALRGNQPQHF
TRBV11-2	TRBJ1-6	.	.	TGTGCCAGTAGAACCGGGACGGTTAATTCACCCCTCCACTTT	CASRTGTVNSPLHF
TRBV20-1	TRBJ2-7	.	TRBD1	TGCAGTGCTAATTCAGACAGGGTCTACGAGCAGTACTTC	CSANSDRVYEQYF
TRBV6-5	TRBJ1-6	.	TRBD1	TGTGCCAGCAGGACGGGGACAGAAGATAATTCACCCCTCCACTTT	CASRTGTEDNSPLHF
TRBV7-9	TRBJ1-2	few	TRBD1	TGTGCCAGCAGCTTAGGACCCCGGGACAGGGACAGCTACACCTTC	CASSLGPRDRDSYTF
TRBV5-1	TRBJ1-1	.	.	TGCGCCAGCAGCATGGGGTTTCCGGGCACAGTATCTGAAGCTTTCTTT	CASSMGFPGTVSEAFF
TRBV9	TRBJ2-5	.	.	TGTGCCAGCAGCGTAGGTCAAAGACGAGAGACCCAGTACTTC	CASSVGQRRETQYF
TRBV9	TRBJ1-2	few	TRBD1	TGTGCCAGCAGTGAAAGACAGGGGCTTTATGGCTACACCTTC	CASSERQGLYGYTF
TRBV25-1	TRBJ2-1	.	TRBD1	TGTGCCAGCAGTTCGACCGGGACAGGGGGTATGTTCGATGAGCAGTTCTTC	CASSSTGTGGMFDEQFF
TRBV29-1	TRBJ2-5	few	TRBD2	TGCAGCGTTGGTGGACTAGCGGGGGAGGAGCAGTACTTC	CSVGGLAGEEQYF
TRBV12-3/TRBV12-4	TRBJ1-2	.	TRBD1	TGTGCCAGCAGTCCCGGACAGGGTTTTAGCTATGGCTACACCTTC	CASSPGQGFSYGYTF
TRBV7-2	TRBJ2-1	.	.	TGTGCCAGCAGCTTAGGCGGACGGAAACGCTCCTACAATGAGCAGTTCTTC	CASSLGGRKRSYNEQFF
TRBV7-2	TRBJ2-5	.	TRBD2	TGTGCCGGCAGCCCCGGACTAGCGGGGGGGCTAGAGACCCAGTACTTC	CAGSPGLAGGLETQYF
TRBV2	TRBJ2-5	.	TRBD2	TGTGCCAGCTATTTTTCTGGGACTAGCGGGCGGCAAGAGACCCAGTACTTC	CASYFSGTSGRQETQYF
TRBV20-1	TRBJ2-1	few	.	TGCAGTGCTAAACGGGCCGACTCCTACAATGAGCAGTTCTTC	CSAKRADSYNEQFF
TRBV7-2	TRBJ2-1	.	TRBD2	TGTGCCAGCAGCTTAGGACGGGGACTAGCGGGGGGCCCCTCCTACAATGAGCAGTTCTTC	CASSLGRGLAGGPSYNEQFF
TRBV18	TRBJ1-2	few	.	TGTGCCAGCTCACCACCGGCGGGAAGGCCTAACTATGGCTACACCTTC	CASSPPAGRPNYGYTF
TRBV5-6	TRBJ1-6	.	.	TGTGCCAGCAGCTTGGCCCCGGAGAATTCACCCCTCCACTTT	CASSLAPENSPLHF
TRBV6-5	TRBJ1-6	.	.	TGTGCCAGCACCACAACAGGGCTCGCCTATAATTCACCCCTCCACTTT	CASTTTGLAYNSPLHF
TRBV28	TRBJ1-2	.	.	TGTGCCAGCCTCCCCGACTGGGCTAGTGGCTACACCTTC	CASLPDWASGYTF
TRBV6-2/TRBV6-3	TRBJ2-7	.	.	TGTGCCAGCACCCAGGGAACCGGGCAGTACTTC	CASTQGTGQYF
TRBV4-1	TRBJ1-2	.	.	TGCGCCAGCAGCCAAGATTTCGGCCTGGACAGCTATGGCTACACCTTC	CASSQDFGLDSYGYTF
TRBV29-1	TRBJ2-3	few	.	TGCAGCGGCCTAGGACCGAACACAGATACGCAGTATTTT	CSGLGPNTDTQYF
TRBV20-1	TRBJ2-3	few	TRBD2	TGCAGTGCTAGGGCGGGGGAGAGTACGACAGATACGCAGTATTTT	CSARAGESTTDTQYF
TRBV5-4	TRBJ2-1	.	TRBD1	TGTGCCAGCAGAGAGGCAGGGGGCTGGAATGAGCAGTTCTTC	CASREAGGWNEQFF
TRBV7-2	TRBJ2-1	.	TRBD1	TGTGCCAGCAGATTCCCGGACAGGGTAGAGACCCAGTTCTTC	CASRFPDRVETQFF
TRBV6-1	TRBJ2-3	few	.	TGTGCCAGCACCCTAGGGGTCCTCGGGACAGATACGCAGTATTTT	CASTLGVLGTDTQYF